This is a list of T cell receptor beta chains from one sample in a study of control samples from healthy donors and cancer patients. Produced via immunoSEQ multiplex PCR; TCRdb's table is partial and in-frame only. The profile shows around 95,000 clones, approximately 84% of them singletons. Sequenced input: blood. The source is a woman between 50 and 59 years old in good health. CDR3s include the opening cysteine and the closing phenylalanine or tryptophan. A D gene is named only where the DNA matches it firmly. Clone sizes are given selectively: once, few, many, or a class where the clone is expanded.

J gene: TRBJ2-5; CDR3 length: 14; V gene: TRBV5-1; clone size: NA; D gene: TRBD1; CDR3 DNA: TGCGCCAGCAGCCCCGGGACAGGGGAAGAGACCCAGTACTTC; CDR3 protein: CASSPGTGEETQYF
J gene: TRBJ1-2; CDR3 length: 15; V gene: TRBV9; clone size: NA; D gene: NA; CDR3 DNA: TGTGCCAGCAGCGTAGTGCAGGAAGCTAACTATGGCTACACCTTC; CDR3 protein: CASSVVQEANYGYTF
J gene: TRBJ2-1; CDR3 length: 15; V gene: TRBV6-4; clone size: NA; D gene: NA; CDR3 DNA: TGTGCCAGCAGTGAATTTGTGGGAAATTACAATGAGCAGTTCTTC; CDR3 protein: CASSEFVGNYNEQFF
J gene: TRBJ2-5; CDR3 length: 14; V gene: TRBV7-3; clone size: NA; D gene: NA; CDR3 DNA: TGTGCCAGCAGCTTAGGATCCGGGCAAGAGACCCAGTACTTC; CDR3 protein: CASSLGSGQETQYF
J gene: TRBJ2-3; CDR3 length: 15; V gene: TRBV7-2; clone size: NA; D gene: NA; CDR3 DNA: TGTGCCAGCACCCAGCAGGAGCTTTTGACAGATACGCAGTATTTT; CDR3 protein: CASTQQELLTDTQYF
J gene: TRBJ2-3; CDR3 length: 12; V gene: TRBV10-1; clone size: NA; D gene: NA; CDR3 DNA: TGCGCCAGCAGTGAAATGGGACCGCCCCAGTATTTT; CDR3 protein: CASSEMGPPQYF
J gene: TRBJ2-5; CDR3 length: 13; V gene: TRBV6-2/TRBV6-3; clone size: NA; D gene: NA; CDR3 DNA: TGTGCCAGCAGATACTGGGGTCGAGAGACCCAGTACTTC; CDR3 protein: CASRYWGRETQYF
J gene: TRBJ1-4; CDR3 length: 14; V gene: TRBV5-6; clone size: few; D gene: NA; CDR3 DNA: TGTGCCAGCAGCCGGCGGTACGCGCAGGAAAAACTGTTTTTT; CDR3 protein: CASSRRYAQEKLFF
J gene: TRBJ2-3; CDR3 length: 14; V gene: TRBV5-1; clone size: once; D gene: TRBD2; CDR3 DNA: TGCGCCAGCAGCCTGACTAGCGGCACAGATACGCAGTATTTT; CDR3 protein: CASSLTSGTDTQYF
J gene: TRBJ2-1; CDR3 length: 16; V gene: TRBV7-7; clone size: NA; D gene: TRBD2; CDR3 DNA: TGTGCCAGCAGCACCGGGACTAGCGGCTTTTACAATGAGCAGTTCTTC; CDR3 protein: CASSTGTSGFYNEQFF
J gene: TRBJ1-5; CDR3 length: 16; V gene: TRBV4-1; clone size: once; D gene: TRBD1; CDR3 DNA: TGCGCCAGCAGCCCCCTAGACAGGGTAAGCAATCAGCCCCAGCATTTT; CDR3 protein: CASSPLDRVSNQPQHF
J gene: TRBJ1-3; CDR3 length: 14; V gene: TRBV16; clone size: NA; D gene: NA; CDR3 DNA: TGTGCCAGCAGCCCCGACATTTGGAGAAACACCATATATTTT; CDR3 protein: CASSPDIWRNTIYF
J gene: TRBJ2-1; CDR3 length: 15; V gene: TRBV2; clone size: NA; D gene: TRBD2; CDR3 DNA: TGTGCCACCAGAATCCGACTAGCGGGAGGGGATGAGCAGTTCTTC; CDR3 protein: CATRIRLAGGDEQFF
J gene: TRBJ2-1; CDR3 length: 12; V gene: TRBV7-7; clone size: NA; D gene: NA; CDR3 DNA: TGTGCCAGCGGACCCTTCCAGGATGAGCAGTTCTTC; CDR3 protein: CASGPFQDEQFF
J gene: TRBJ1-1; CDR3 length: 15; V gene: TRBV3-1/TRBV3-2; clone size: once; D gene: NA; CDR3 DNA: TGTGCCAGCAGCCAAGACCGTGTTCTCGACACTGAAGCTTTCTTT; CDR3 protein: CASSQDRVLDTEAFF
J gene: TRBJ1-2; CDR3 length: 14; V gene: TRBV10-3; clone size: NA; D gene: TRBD1; CDR3 DNA: TGTGCCATCAGTGAGAACAGGGGTGGGGATGGCTACACCTTC; CDR3 protein: CAISENRGGDGYTF
J gene: TRBJ2-5; CDR3 length: 13; V gene: TRBV19; clone size: NA; D gene: NA; CDR3 DNA: TGTGCCAGTAGTATAGATCGGGGGGAGACCCAGTACTTC; CDR3 protein: CASSIDRGETQYF
J gene: TRBJ1-1; CDR3 length: 15; V gene: TRBV5-1; clone size: NA; D gene: NA; CDR3 DNA: TGCGCCAGCAGCCCTGGCGGCAGGGAGAGGACTGAAGCTTTCTTT; CDR3 protein: CASSPGGRERTEAFF
J gene: TRBJ2-3; CDR3 length: 13; V gene: TRBV11-3; clone size: NA; D gene: NA; CDR3 DNA: TGTGCCAGCAGCAGGGGCCGGACAGATACGCAGTATTTT; CDR3 protein: CASSRGRTDTQYF
J gene: TRBJ1-1; CDR3 length: 14; V gene: TRBV11-2; clone size: NA; D gene: NA; CDR3 DNA: TGTGCCAGCAGCTGGAGACGGCAAAACACTGAAGCTTTCTTT; CDR3 protein: CASSWRRQNTEAFF
J gene: TRBJ2-3; CDR3 length: 13; V gene: TRBV6-2/TRBV6-3; clone size: NA; D gene: NA; CDR3 DNA: TGTGCCAGCAGTCTCGTCCTCACAGATACGCAGTATTTT; CDR3 protein: CASSLVLTDTQYF
J gene: TRBJ1-5; CDR3 length: 16; V gene: TRBV27; clone size: NA; D gene: TRBD1; CDR3 DNA: TGTGCCAGCAGTGATACGACAGGGGTGTTGAATCAGCCCCAGCATTTT; CDR3 protein: CASSDTTGVLNQPQHF
J gene: TRBJ2-4; CDR3 length: 14; V gene: TRBV5-6; clone size: NA; D gene: TRBD1; CDR3 DNA: TGTGCCAGCAGCGCCCGGGACAGGGTGAACATTCAGTACTTC; CDR3 protein: CASSARDRVNIQYF
J gene: TRBJ1-2; CDR3 length: 14; V gene: TRBV29-1; clone size: NA; D gene: TRBD1; CDR3 DNA: TGCAGCGTTGAAGTTTGGACAGGAGATTATGGCTACACCTTC; CDR3 protein: CSVEVWTGDYGYTF
J gene: TRBJ1-2; CDR3 length: 14; V gene: TRBV13; clone size: NA; D gene: NA; CDR3 DNA: TGTGCCAGCAGCTTAGGGGAAGTGAGCTATGGCTACACCTTC; CDR3 protein: CASSLGEVSYGYTF
J gene: TRBJ2-5; CDR3 length: 12; V gene: TRBV7-8; clone size: NA; D gene: NA; CDR3 DNA: TGTGCCACCCTTCTGGGGCAAGAGACCCAGTACTTC; CDR3 protein: CATLLGQETQYF
J gene: TRBJ1-2; CDR3 length: 17; V gene: TRBV4-1; clone size: NA; D gene: TRBD1; CDR3 DNA: TGCGCCAGCAGCCGAGCAGCCGGGACAGGTCGTGTCTATGGCTACACCTTC; CDR3 protein: CASSRAAGTGRVYGYTF
J gene: TRBJ2-2; CDR3 length: 15; V gene: TRBV5-1; clone size: NA; D gene: NA; CDR3 DNA: TGCGCCAGCAGCTTGGTGGCCCTATCCACCGGGGAGCTGTTTTTT; CDR3 protein: CASSLVALSTGELFF
J gene: TRBJ1-5; CDR3 length: 16; V gene: TRBV7-9; clone size: NA; D gene: NA; CDR3 DNA: TGTGCCAGCAGCCCTGGAGGGCTATCTAGCAATCAGCCCCAGCATTTT; CDR3 protein: CASSPGGLSSNQPQHF
J gene: TRBJ2-4; CDR3 length: 12; V gene: TRBV19; clone size: NA; D gene: TRBD2; CDR3 DNA: TGTGCCAGTAGTTCCGGGACTAGCTTTCAGTACTTC; CDR3 protein: CASSSGTSFQYF
J gene: TRBJ2-3; CDR3 length: 16; V gene: TRBV6-1; clone size: NA; D gene: NA; CDR3 DNA: TGTGCCAGCAGTGCAACGACCCCGGGGAAAACAGATACGCAGTATTTT; CDR3 protein: CASSATTPGKTDTQYF
J gene: TRBJ1-4; CDR3 length: 15; V gene: TRBV6-6; clone size: NA; D gene: NA; CDR3 DNA: TGTGCCAGCAGTTACTCGACAGGATTCAATGAAAAACTGTTTTTT; CDR3 protein: CASSYSTGFNEKLFF
J gene: TRBJ1-2; CDR3 length: 12; V gene: TRBV2; clone size: NA; D gene: NA; CDR3 DNA: TGTGCCAGACAACAGGACATCTATGGCTACACCTTC; CDR3 protein: CARQQDIYGYTF
J gene: TRBJ1-1; CDR3 length: 14; V gene: TRBV14; clone size: NA; D gene: TRBD1; CDR3 DNA: TGTGCCAGCAGCGCTCAGGGGGGTAACACTGAAGCTTTCTTT; CDR3 protein: CASSAQGGNTEAFF
J gene: TRBJ2-2; CDR3 length: 18; V gene: TRBV7-3; clone size: NA; D gene: NA; CDR3 DNA: TGTGCCAGCAGCTTAACGCCCCACTCCGGGCCGCGCTCCGGGGAGCTGTTTTTT; CDR3 protein: CASSLTPHSGPRSGELFF
J gene: TRBJ2-2; CDR3 length: 16; V gene: TRBV25-1; clone size: NA; D gene: TRBD2; CDR3 DNA: TGTGCCAGCAGGCGGGCGGGAGGGCCGAACACCGGGGAGCTGTTTTTT; CDR3 protein: CASRRAGGPNTGELFF
J gene: TRBJ2-7; CDR3 length: 15; V gene: TRBV5-1; clone size: NA; D gene: TRBD2; CDR3 DNA: TGCGCCAGCAGCTTGGATAGCGGGGGGGCAGACGAGCAGTACTTC; CDR3 protein: CASSLDSGGADEQYF
J gene: TRBJ2-3; CDR3 length: 18; V gene: TRBV29-1; clone size: NA; D gene: TRBD2; CDR3 DNA: TGCAGCGTGAGTAAGGGACTAGTAAGAACCGAGAAGTTAGATACGCAGTATTTT; CDR3 protein: CSVSKGLVRTEKLDTQYF
J gene: TRBJ2-1; CDR3 length: 14; V gene: TRBV19; clone size: NA; D gene: TRBD2; CDR3 DNA: TGTGCCAGTACCCTGAGGACTAGTAGCAATGAGCAGTTCTTC; CDR3 protein: CASTLRTSSNEQFF
J gene: TRBJ1-1; CDR3 length: 15; V gene: TRBV5-5; clone size: few; D gene: NA; CDR3 DNA: TGTGCCAGCAGCTTGTTCCCTCGTCCAAACACTGAAGCTTTCTTT; CDR3 protein: CASSLFPRPNTEAFF
J gene: TRBJ2-7; CDR3 length: 15; V gene: TRBV4-1; clone size: NA; D gene: TRBD1; CDR3 DNA: TGCGCCAGCAGCCTCACCGGGACAGGGTCCTACGAGCAGTACTTC; CDR3 protein: CASSLTGTGSYEQYF
J gene: TRBJ1-2; CDR3 length: 12; V gene: TRBV25-1; clone size: NA; D gene: NA; CDR3 DNA: TGTGCCAGCCTCAGGGAGGGTTTGGGCTACACCTTC; CDR3 protein: CASLREGLGYTF
J gene: TRBJ2-6; CDR3 length: 18; V gene: TRBV2; clone size: NA; D gene: TRBD1; CDR3 DNA: TGTGCCAGCAGCGTTACTAGGACAGGGGGCGCTGGGGCCAACGTCCTGACTTTC; CDR3 protein: CASSVTRTGGAGANVLTF
J gene: TRBJ2-1; CDR3 length: 13; V gene: TRBV11-2; clone size: NA; D gene: TRBD2; CDR3 DNA: TGTGCCAGCAGCTTAACTAGCGTCAATGAGCAGTTCTTC; CDR3 protein: CASSLTSVNEQFF
J gene: TRBJ1-1; CDR3 length: 15; V gene: TRBV11-2; clone size: NA; D gene: NA; CDR3 DNA: TGTGCCAGCAGCTTAAAGGTAGGAACCACCACTGAAGCTTTCTTT; CDR3 protein: CASSLKVGTTTEAFF
J gene: TRBJ1-5; CDR3 length: 12; V gene: TRBV7-2; clone size: once; D gene: NA; CDR3 DNA: TGTGCCAACAGCTTACTTGGTCAGCCCCAGCATTTT; CDR3 protein: CANSLLGQPQHF
J gene: TRBJ2-2; CDR3 length: 13; V gene: TRBV11-3; clone size: NA; D gene: NA; CDR3 DNA: TGTGCCAGCAGCTTCTCAGTCACCGGGGAGCTGTTTTTT; CDR3 protein: CASSFSVTGELFF
J gene: TRBJ2-2; CDR3 length: 15; V gene: TRBV4-1; clone size: NA; D gene: NA; CDR3 DNA: TGCGCCAGCAGCAAGGAGGCGACGAACACCGGGGAGCTGTTTTTT; CDR3 protein: CASSKEATNTGELFF
J gene: TRBJ1-3; CDR3 length: 15; V gene: TRBV7-7; clone size: NA; D gene: NA; CDR3 DNA: TGTGCCAGCAGCCTTTCGGGGGGATCGGTTGACACCATATATTTT; CDR3 protein: CASSLSGGSVDTIYF
J gene: TRBJ2-7; CDR3 length: 17; V gene: TRBV11-3; clone size: NA; D gene: NA; CDR3 DNA: TGTGCCAGCAGCCCTCATAGGGGTACCACTAATCCCTACGAGCAGTACTTC; CDR3 protein: CASSPHRGTTNPYEQYF
J gene: TRBJ2-5; CDR3 length: 16; V gene: TRBV7-8; clone size: NA; D gene: NA; CDR3 DNA: TGTGCCAGCAGCTTAGCAGTCGCAGGGATCGTAGAGACCCAGTACTTC; CDR3 protein: CASSLAVAGIVETQYF
J gene: TRBJ1-5; CDR3 length: 18; V gene: TRBV7-8; clone size: NA; D gene: TRBD1; CDR3 DNA: TGTGCCAGCAGGCCAGCAGGGGGCGCCGGATATAGCAATCAGCCCCAGCATTTT; CDR3 protein: CASRPAGGAGYSNQPQHF
J gene: TRBJ2-7; CDR3 length: 14; V gene: TRBV5-6; clone size: NA; D gene: TRBD1; CDR3 DNA: TGTGCCAGCAGCCAAGACAGGGTAACGAACGAGCAGTACTTC; CDR3 protein: CASSQDRVTNEQYF
J gene: TRBJ1-2; CDR3 length: 14; V gene: TRBV9; clone size: NA; D gene: NA; CDR3 DNA: TGTGCCAGCAGCGTATCACCAAATATCTATGGCTACACCTTC; CDR3 protein: CASSVSPNIYGYTF